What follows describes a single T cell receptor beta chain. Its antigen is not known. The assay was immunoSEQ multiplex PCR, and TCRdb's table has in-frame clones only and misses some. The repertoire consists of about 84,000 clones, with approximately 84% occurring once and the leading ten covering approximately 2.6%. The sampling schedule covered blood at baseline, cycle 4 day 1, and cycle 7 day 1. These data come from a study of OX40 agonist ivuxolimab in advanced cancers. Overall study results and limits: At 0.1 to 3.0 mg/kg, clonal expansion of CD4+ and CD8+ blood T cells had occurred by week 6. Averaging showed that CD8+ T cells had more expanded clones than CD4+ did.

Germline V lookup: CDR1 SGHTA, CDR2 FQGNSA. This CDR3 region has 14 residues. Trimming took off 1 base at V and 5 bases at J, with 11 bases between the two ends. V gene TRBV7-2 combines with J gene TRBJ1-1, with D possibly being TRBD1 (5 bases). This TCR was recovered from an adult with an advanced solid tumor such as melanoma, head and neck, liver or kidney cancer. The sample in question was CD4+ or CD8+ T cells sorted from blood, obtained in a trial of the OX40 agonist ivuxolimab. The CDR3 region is CASSLEGPRTEAFF. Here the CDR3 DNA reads TGTGCCAGCAGCTTAGAGGGGCCGCGGACTGAAGCTTTCTTT.